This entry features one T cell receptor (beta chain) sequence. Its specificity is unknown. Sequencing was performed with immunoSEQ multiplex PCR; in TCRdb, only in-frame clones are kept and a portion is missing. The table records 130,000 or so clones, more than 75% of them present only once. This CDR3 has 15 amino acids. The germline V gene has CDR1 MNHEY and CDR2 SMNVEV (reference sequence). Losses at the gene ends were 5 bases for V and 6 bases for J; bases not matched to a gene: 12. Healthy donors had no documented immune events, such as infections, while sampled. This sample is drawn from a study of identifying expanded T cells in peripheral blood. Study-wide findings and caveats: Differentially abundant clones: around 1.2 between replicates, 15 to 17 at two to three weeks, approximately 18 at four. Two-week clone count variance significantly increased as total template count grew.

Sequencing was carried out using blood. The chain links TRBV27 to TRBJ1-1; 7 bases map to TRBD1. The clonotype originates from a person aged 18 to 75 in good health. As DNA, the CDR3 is TGTGCCAGCAGTCCCCACCAGACAGGGACGCCTGAAGCTTTCTTT. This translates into CASSPHQTGTPEAFF.